The 24 T cell receptor beta chains presented below share a single source sample, sequenced in a study of CXCR3-negative and CXCR3-positive naive CD8 T cells. General observations from the study: CXCR3-positive naive cells had TRB CDR3s that were more hydrophobic than CXCR3-negative naive cells had.

UMI-labeled 5' RACE TRB cDNA libraries were prepared from the cells. For each CDR3 protein, TCRdb gives one entry from its re-call of the 5' RACE reads, without DNA. The sample table includes 100,000 or so distinct CDR3 sequences. These receptors' antigens are unknown. Input material: naive CXCR3+ CD8+ T cells from blood. As for subset: CD45RO-CCR7+CD27+CD95- naive CD8+ T cells expressing CXCR3 (TNR3+). Source of these receptors: a human donor in good health. Some clones in this sample may be carry-over from other donors' samples.

The genes are TRBV30 and TRBJ2-7; TCRdb selects TRBD2, and the lack of DNA leaves this call unchecked. This CDR3 contains 14 residues. Germline V CDR1 and CDR2: GTSNPN, SVGIG (reference sequence). The CDR3: CAWSGTSGAYEQYF.

J is TRBJ2-2 and V is TRBV12-3 or TRBV12-4; the D call from TCRdb, TRBD1, cannot be confirmed without DNA. The CDR3 spans 15 residues. The CDR3 spells CASSFPDRNTGELFF.

The chain links TRBV6-2 or TRBV6-3 to TRBJ2-1; TCRdb outputs TRBD2, but without DNA this stays unchecked. CDR1 and CDR2 from the germline V gene are MNHEY and SVGEGT. The CDR3 loop spans 18 amino acids. The CDR3 sequence is CASSLYSIWGRRYNEQFF.

The rearrangement joins TRBV12-3 or TRBV12-4 to TRBJ2-3; TCRdb gives TRBD1 as the D gene, but with no DNA this cannot be confirmed. The CDR3 is 14 residues long. Here the CDR3 reads CASSRDSSTDTQYF.

The CDR3 sequence is CSAKGQGYEQYF. The V call is TRBV20-1, the J call TRBJ2-7; TCRdb's D call of TRBD1 is untestable without DNA. The CDR3 runs 12 residues. Germline CDR1 DFQATT, CDR2 SNEGSKA (reference sequence).

V and J are TRBV12-3 or TRBV12-4 and TRBJ2-3; TCRdb names TRBD1, which stays unverified in the absence of DNA. The CDR3 extends over 16 amino acids. CDR3 sequence: CASSSPDRATTDTQYF.

The CDR3 protein is CSVRQGGHNEQFF. This rearrangement joins TRBV29-1 to TRBJ2-1; the TCRdb D gene call, TRBD2, has no DNA to confirm it. Germline V gene data show CDR1 as SQVTM and CDR2 as ANQGSEA. CDR3 length equals 13 residues.

The chain links TRBV15 to TRBJ2-7; TCRdb picks TRBD1, but there is no DNA to check that call. Germline V CDR1 and CDR2: LNHNV, YYDKDF (reference sequence). The CDR3 sequence is 14 residues long. CDR3: CATSRDGPAYEQYF.

This chain links TRBV29-1 with TRBJ2-1; TCRdb reports TRBD1, a call that lacks DNA to check it against. CDR3 length: 14 residues. Looked up from germline, CDR1 is SQVTM and CDR2 is ANQGSEA. CDR3: CSVAGGQMDNEQFF.

The V and J genes are TRBV4-1 and TRBJ2-7; TCRdb's D call, TRBD2, is unchecked because there is no DNA. This CDR3 comprises 15 residues. From germline, CDR1 is MGHRA and CDR2 YSYEKL. The CDR3 reads CASSQAPSGVNEQYF.

The rearrangement uses TRBV27 and TRBJ2-1; the D gene TCRdb calls, TRBD1, cannot be checked with no DNA. Looked up from germline, CDR1 is MNHEY and CDR2 is SMNVEV (reference sequence). The CDR3 loop spans 16 amino acids. CDR3 sequence: CASSFQGEGVYNEQFF.

V and J are TRBV7-9 and TRBJ2-1. CDR1 and CDR2 (germline): SEHNR, FQNEAQ (reference sequence). This CDR3 region has 16 residues. CDR3 sequence: CASSPLTGAGYNEQFF.

V gene TRBV12-3 or TRBV12-4 combines with J gene TRBJ1-1; as DNA is missing, the TRBD1 call by TCRdb cannot be tested. CDR3 length equals 15 residues. CDR3 amino acids: CASSTRTGLNTEAFF.

The V call is TRBV27, the J call TRBJ2-7; the D gene TCRdb calls, TRBD2, cannot be checked with no DNA. The CDR3 contains 16 residues. Germline CDR1 reads MNHEY; CDR2 reads SMNVEV (reference sequence). The CDR3: CATRLAGGLVGTEQYF.

The V gene is TRBV2, the J gene TRBJ2-7; TCRdb proposes TRBD1, but this gene call is untestable without DNA. CDR3 length: 11 residues. Germline V gene lookup returns CDR1 SNHLY and CDR2 FYNNEI. CDR3 loop: CASTGIQVEYF.

V gene TRBV27 combines with J gene TRBJ1-1; as DNA is missing, the TRBD1 call by TCRdb cannot be tested. Germline CDR1 is MNHEY and CDR2 is SMNVEV (reference sequence). There are 13 residues in the CDR3. This CDR3 is CASSLFRGAEAFF.

The chain links TRBV14 to TRBJ1-3. The CDR3 is made up of 15 amino acids. Per the germline V gene, CDR1 is SGHDN and CDR2 is FVKESK. The CDR3 loop reads CASSPLAGDGNTIYF.

CDR3 region: CASSFAVGDGLYGYTF. The chain carries TRBV12-3 or TRBV12-4 and TRBJ1-2; the D gene TCRdb calls, TRBD1, cannot be checked with no DNA. This CDR3 comprises 16 residues.

The rearrangement joins TRBV29-1 to TRBJ2-1; there is no DNA to check the TCRdb D call of TRBD2. The CDR3 is made up of 15 amino acids. Germline values: CDR1 SQVTM, CDR2 ANQGSEA. The CDR3 protein is CSVGLGTSEENEQFF.

The chain has TRBV6-4 and TRBJ2-1. The CDR3 consists of 13 residues. Germline V gene sequence: CDR1 MRHNA, CDR2 SNTAGT. The CDR3 region is CASSLDSNNEQFF.

The chain employs TRBV3-1 and TRBJ2-7; TCRdb outputs TRBD1, but without DNA this stays unchecked. There are 16 residues in the CDR3. Germline V gene data show CDR1 as LGHDT and CDR2 as YNNKEL (reference sequence). The CDR3 sequence: CASSQVPGTGLNEQYF.

The genes are TRBV6-5 and TRBJ2-2; TCRdb's D call, TRBD2, is unchecked because there is no DNA. CDR3 size: 16 residues. Germline lookup yields CDR1 MNHEY and CDR2 SVGAGI. This CDR3 reads CASKPRVAPNTGELFF.

The chain links TRBV29-1 to TRBJ1-1. Germline CDR1 SQVTM, CDR2 ANQGSEA. This CDR3 has 14 residues. The CDR3 sequence: CSVVGTVRATEAFF. The entire variable domain, with the rest obtained from reference TRBV29-1 and TRBJ1-1, is as follows: SAVISQKPSRDICQRGTSLTIQCQVDSQVTMMFWYRQQPGQSLTLIATANQGSEATYESGFVIDKFPISRPNLTFSTLTVSNMSPEDSSIYLCSVVGTVRATEAFFGQGTRLTVV.

The chain recombines TRBV7-2 with TRBJ2-3. The CDR3 spans 14 residues. The germline V gene encodes CDR1 SGHTA and CDR2 FQGNSA. CDR3 sequence: CASSSLQYTDTQYF.